These 7 T cell receptor beta chains share one sample of origin, sequenced in a study of a mutant IDH1 vaccine in newly diagnosed glioma. The time point: week 11, during vaccination. The study gave 300 ug of mutant IDH1 20-mer peptide per vaccine dose, with topical imiquimod. The table came from immunoSEQ multiplex PCR; TCRdb's copy has only in-frame clones and leaves some out. Of tens of thousands of clones in the sample, 70% were seen once. Antigen specificity for these receptors is unknown. The source was peripheral blood mononuclear cells (PBMCs), collected from a glioma patient whose treatment included an IDH1 peptide vaccine. All receptors come from a man aged 18 to 35 with glioma. Some clones in this sample may be carry-over from other donors' samples.

The genes are TRBV27 and TRBJ2-5, with 10 bases identical to TRBD1. Germline V gene data show CDR1 as MNHEY and CDR2 as SMNVEV (reference sequence). The length of the CDR3 is 14 residues. V lost 5 bases, J lost 5 bases, and 5 bases stayed unmatched. CDR3 in DNA: TGTGCCAGCAGTGGGACAGGGGCTTTGGAGACCCAGTACTTC. This codes for CASSGTGALETQYF.

The chain carries TRBV21-1 and TRBJ2-7; the DNA was not compared with TRBD2, the D call given in the table. TRBV21-1 is deemed a pseudogene. This CDR3 is built from 20 residues. The CDR3 nucleotides are TGTGCCAGCAGCAAATACTCTCGGGCTAGCGGGCCTAGGAGCTCCTACGAGCAGTACTTC. It codes for CASSKYSRASGPRSSYEQYF.

This chain connects TRBV7-2 to TRBJ2-7; 9 bases match TRBD1. Per the germline V gene, CDR1 is SGHTA and CDR2 is FQGNSA. The CDR3 has 14 amino acids. The J segment lost 3 bases and the V segment lost 4 bases, leaving 4 bases of the junction unmatched. In DNA form, the CDR3 reads TGTGCCAGCAGCTCTCAGGACAGGGGCTACGAGCAGTACTTC. This translates into CASSSQDRGYEQYF.

This sequence joins TRBV4-1 and TRBJ1-1; tentatively, D is TRBD1 (6 bases). This CDR3 has 12 residues. Trimming pared 8 bases from V and 8 bases from J, leaving 15 bases between. Germline V gene data show CDR1 as MGHRA and CDR2 as YSYEKL. The CDR3 sequence: CASRGGYTEAFF. As DNA, the CDR3 is TGCGCCAGCCGGGGGGGCTATACCGAAGCTTTCTTT.

This CDR3 reads CASSLGDRGIGKLFF. DNA for the CDR3: TGCGCCAGCAGCTTGGGGGACAGGGGTATTGGAAAACTGTTTTTT. The genes are TRBV5-1 and TRBJ1-4, with 10 bases identical to TRBD1. With V trimmed by 0 bases and J by 10 bases, 6 bases remained unmatched. The CDR3 is made up of 15 amino acids. Germline V gene lookup returns CDR1 SGHRS and CDR2 YFSETQ.

This sequence joins TRBV5-1 and TRBJ2-1, with 9 bases lining up with TRBD2. Losses at the gene ends were 4 bases for V and 4 bases for J; bases not matched to a gene: 3. CDR3 length: 14 residues. Germline CDR1 reads SGHRS; CDR2 reads YFSETQ. The CDR3, as DNA: TGCGCCAGCAGCCGACTAGCGGAGTACAATGAGCAGTTCTTC. Amino acids: CASSRLAEYNEQFF. Using reference TRBV5-1 and TRBJ2-1 for the parts outside the CDR3, the full variable domain is KAGVTQTPRYLIKTRGQQVTLSCSPISGHRSVSWYQQTPGQGLQFLFEYFSETQRNKGNFPGRFSGRQFSNSRSEMNVSTLELGDSALYLCASSRLAEYNEQFFGPGTRLTVL.

As concerns this clone: An end of the junction differs from the germline gene, which may be a read error. The gene calls are TRBV7-7 and TRBJ2-5; possible D gene TRBD2, 6 bases. The CDR3 spans 11 residues. Germline lookup yields CDR1 SSHAT and CDR2 FNYEAQ (reference sequence). CDR3 in amino acids: CASSRGKTQYF. The DNA for the CDR3 is TGTGCTAGCAGCCGGGGGAAGACCCAGTACTTC.